Following are 2 T cell receptor beta chains from one sample sequenced in a study of blood T cell repertoires in COVID-19 (dated by TCRdb to about 2020). Libraries were prepared through the immunoSEQ multiplex PCR assay. Imported from immuneACCESS, the table was reduced by TCRdb to in-frame sequences with V and J called. These copies leave out some clones; in studies compared against another copy, an unresolved V gene accounts for under half, and the cause of the remainder is not known. This sample comprises over 200,000 clones, 65% to 90% of them detected only once. The ten most abundant clones make up 8% to 9% of the sample. Sequencing input: PBMCs or T cells enriched from blood (not recorded which). The receptor source for this set is a woman in her 50s with acute COVID-19.

This rearrangement joins TRBV4-3 to TRBJ2-2, with TRBD2 identical over 14 bases. CDR1 LGHNA and CDR2 YSLEER come from the germline V gene. Trimming removed 8 bases from V and 8 bases from J; junction bases left unmatched: 7. The CDR3 has 15 amino acids. The CDR3: CASRTSGGSGGELFF. In DNA, the CDR3 is TGCGCCAGCCGGACTAGCGGGGGGTCCGGGGGGGAGCTGTTTTTT.

This clone was observed a few times. The CDR3 coding sequence is TGTGCCAGCAGCTCACCTACTCCGGGACAGCTAATCTATGGCTACACCTTC. Its protein is CASSSPTPGQLIYGYTF. The genes are TRBV11-2 and TRBJ1-2; 7 positions agree with TRBD1. CDR3 length equals 17 residues. Unmatched junction bases numbered 15, after V lost 4 bases and J lost 4 bases. CDR1 and CDR2 from the germline V gene are SGHAT and FQNNGV. Full variable domain (outside the CDR3, taken from reference TRBV11-2 and TRBJ1-2): EAGVAQSPRYKIIEKRQSVAFWCNPISGHATLYWYQQILGQGPKLLIQFQNNGVVDDSQLPKDRFSAERLKGVDSTLKIQPAKLEDSAVYLCASSSPTPGQLIYGYTFGSGTRLTVV.